The rows below give T cell receptor beta chains drawn from one sample of a study of OX40 agonist ivuxolimab in advanced cancers. This table comes from immunoSEQ multiplex PCR, and its TCRdb copy is limited to in-frame clones, with some not included. The sample consists of 65,000 to 70,000 clones, 77% of them appearing once. Sequenced material: CD4+ or CD8+ T cells sorted from blood, taken in a trial of the OX40 agonist ivuxolimab. The receptors here all came from an adult with an advanced solid tumor such as melanoma, head and neck, liver or kidney cancer. CDR3s include the opening cysteine and the closing phenylalanine or tryptophan. The D gene is left open where the match is weak. A row's size may be missing; if present it is once, few, many or a size class.

clone size,J gene,D gene,V gene,CDR3 protein,CDR3 DNA
.,TRBJ1-2,TRBD1,TRBV4-2,CASSQVREGAQGYTF,TGTGCCAGCAGCCAAGTACGTGAGGGGGCGCAAGGCTACACCTTC
few,TRBJ2-7,.,TRBV5-4,CASSSFEDQAYEQYF,TGTGCCAGCAGCTCATTCGAGGACCAAGCTTACGAGCAGTACTTC
.,TRBJ2-1,.,TRBV7-8,CASSLGASYNEQFF,TGTGCCAGCAGCCTCGGGGCTTCCTACAATGAGCAGTTCTTC
.,TRBJ1-2,.,TRBV6-6,CASSYGAGGYTF,TGTGCCAGCAGTTACGGAGCCGGCGGCTACACCTTC
.,TRBJ2-3,.,TRBV7-3,CASSRVGATDTQYF,TGTGCCAGCAGCAGGGTCGGGGCCACAGATACGCAGTATTTT
.,TRBJ1-1,TRBD1,TRBV4-2,CASSTGQGTVNTEAFF,TGTGCCAGCAGCACGGGACAGGGGACGGTGAACACTGAAGCTTTCTTT
.,TRBJ1-5,.,TRBV27,CASRGLEGQPQHF,TGTGCCAGCAGGGGGCTAGAGGGTCAGCCCCAGCATTTT
.,TRBJ2-7,TRBD1,TRBV5-1,CASSYAPGQGYEQYF,TGCGCCAGCAGCTACGCACCGGGACAGGGCTACGAGCAGTACTTC
.,TRBJ1-1,.,TRBV7-9,CASSLGLQGLMNTEAFF,TGTGCCAGCAGCTTGGGTTTGCAGGGCCTGATGAACACTGAAGCTTTCTTT
.,TRBJ2-5,.,TRBV18,CASQGGETQYF,TGTGCCAGCCAGGGGGGAGAGACCCAGTACTTC
.,TRBJ1-2,.,TRBV5-1,CASSAEPGHNYGYTF,TGCGCCAGCAGCGCCGAGCCGGGACATAACTATGGCTACACCTTC
.,TRBJ1-2,.,TRBV9,CASSVESGGYTF,TGTGCCAGCAGCGTAGAATCTGGGGGCTACACCTTC
once,TRBJ1-3,.,TRBV14,CASSQDHGSGNTIYF,TGTGCCAGCAGCCAAGACCACGGCTCTGGAAACACCATATATTTT
few,TRBJ2-5,.,TRBV2,CASSDLGETQYF,TGTGCCAGCAGTGATCTCGGGGAGACCCAGTACTTC
.,TRBJ1-2,.,TRBV7-3,CASSSGGGYTF,TGTGCCAGCAGCTCCGGTGGAGGCTACACCTTC
.,TRBJ1-1,.,TRBV11-3,CASSLGGDFNTEAFF,TGTGCCAGCAGCTTAGGTGGGGATTTTAACACTGAAGCTTTCTTT
.,TRBJ1-4,TRBD1,TRBV5-1,CASSTDRGNEKLFF,TGCGCCAGCAGCACGGACAGGGGGAATGAAAAACTGTTTTTT
.,TRBJ2-1,.,TRBV9,CASSVTLWASEYNEQFF,TGTGCCAGCAGCGTAACCCTCTGGGCTAGCGAATACAATGAGCAGTTCTTC
.,TRBJ2-7,.,TRBV6-1,CASSEVGTFSYEQYF,TGTGCCAGCAGTGAAGTTGGGACTTTCTCCTACGAGCAGTACTTC
.,TRBJ2-1,.,TRBV19,CASSFAVEQFF,TGTGCCAGTAGTTTTGCGGTTGAGCAGTTCTTC
.,TRBJ1-1,.,TRBV5-4,CASSLVGDTQSLVNTEAFF,TGTGCCAGCAGCTTGGTAGGGGACACCCAATCCTTAGTGAACACTGAAGCTTTCTTT
.,TRBJ1-4,.,TRBV13,CASSVKPVGVTNEKLFF,TGTGCCAGCAGCGTCAAACCGGTGGGGGTAACTAATGAAAAACTGTTTTTT
.,TRBJ2-2,.,TRBV30,CAGPRPGRGTGELFF,TGTGCCGGGCCCCGTCCGGGCCGTGGGACCGGGGAGCTGTTTTTT
.,TRBJ2-2,.,TRBV10-3,CAISESRFNTGELFF,TGTGCCATCAGTGAGTCTCGCTTTAACACCGGGGAGCTGTTTTTT
.,TRBJ2-1,.,TRBV6-6,CASIRGRDSSEQFF,TGTGCCAGCATACGGGGCCGCGACTCCAGTGAGCAGTTCTTC
.,TRBJ2-2,.,TRBV5-1,CASSLAGVNTGELFF,TGCGCCAGCAGCTTGGCGGGGGTTAACACCGGGGAGCTGTTTTTT
.,TRBJ2-6,.,TRBV6-1,CASSERTAGANVLTF,TGTGCCAGCAGTGAAAGGACGGCTGGGGCCAACGTCCTGACTTTC
.,TRBJ2-3,TRBD2,TRBV4-2,CASSPRGSGAGTDTQYF,TGTGCCAGCAGCCCGCGGGGTAGCGGGGCGGGCACAGATACGCAGTATTTT
.,TRBJ2-2,.,TRBV18,CASSPAQLGSGELFF,TGTGCCAGCTCACCAGCCCAACTCGGGTCCGGGGAGCTGTTTTTT
.,TRBJ2-3,.,TRBV7-9,CASRVGGSTDTQYF,TGTGCCAGCAGAGTAGGGGGGAGCACAGATACGCAGTATTTT
.,TRBJ1-5,.,TRBV7-9,CASSLGRDQPQHF,TGTGCCAGCAGCTTAGGGAGGGATCAGCCCCAGCATTTT
few,TRBJ1-1,.,TRBV10-3,CAISDRGQVNTEAFF,TGTGCCATCAGTGACAGGGGACAAGTGAACACTGAAGCTTTCTTT
few,TRBJ1-6,TRBD1,TRBV5-6,CASSLDRGGSPLHF,TGTGCCAGCAGCCTAGACAGGGGAGGGTCACCCCTCCACTTT
.,TRBJ2-5,.,TRBV30,CAWSAQVQETQYF,TGTGCCTGGAGTGCACAAGTCCAAGAGACCCAGTACTTC
.,TRBJ1-1,.,TRBV20-1,CSASAQAPAFF,TGCAGTGCTAGTGCGCAGGCACCGGCTTTCTTT
.,TRBJ2-7,TRBD2,TRBV11-3,CASSPLAGAGGEQYF,TGTGCCAGCAGCCCCCTAGCGGGAGCAGGTGGCGAGCAGTACTTC
.,TRBJ2-3,TRBD2,TRBV13,CASSHSTSGGISTDTQYF,TGTGCCAGCAGCCATAGCACTAGCGGGGGGATAAGCACAGATACGCAGTATTTT